The source of this T cell receptor (beta chain) is a study of shared T cell receptors in the human thymus. This CDR3 is built from 14 residues. In germline, CDR1 is SGHTA, CDR2 FQGNSA. J lost 10 bases, V lost 1 base, and 8 bases had no gene match. Using immunoSEQ multiplex PCR, the repertoire was profiled, and TCRdb retains in-frame clones only, with some absent. The sample has about 540,000 clones; 78% are singletons. A further study also used this sample, focusing on human thymus T cells. This second report adds: Donors were healthy Finnish infants having corrective surgery for congenital heart defects. Resected material from corrective heart surgery provided the thymus tissue analysed. There were highly overlapping thymic repertoires among unrelated individuals, as related research reported.

The receptor was derived from a boy younger than two with a congenital heart defect. The chain is built from TRBV7-2 and TRBJ1-1; 8 bases are shared with TRBD1. What was sequenced was thymocytes. The CDR3 DNA reads as TGTGCCAGCAGCTTAGGGGGACAGGCCCGAGGAGCTTTCTTT. Translating it yields CASSLGGQARGAFF.